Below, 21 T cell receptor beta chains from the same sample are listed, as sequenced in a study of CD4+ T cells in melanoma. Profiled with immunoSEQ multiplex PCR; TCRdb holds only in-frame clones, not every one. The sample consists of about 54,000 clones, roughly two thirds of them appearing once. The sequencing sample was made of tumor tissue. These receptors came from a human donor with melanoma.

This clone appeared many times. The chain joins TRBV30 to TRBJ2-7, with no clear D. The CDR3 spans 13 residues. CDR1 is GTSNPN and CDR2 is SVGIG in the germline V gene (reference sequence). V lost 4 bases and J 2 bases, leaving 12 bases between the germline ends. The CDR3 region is CAWTGSIAYEQYF. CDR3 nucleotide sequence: TGTGCCTGGACCGGGTCCATAGCCTACGAGCAGTACTTC.

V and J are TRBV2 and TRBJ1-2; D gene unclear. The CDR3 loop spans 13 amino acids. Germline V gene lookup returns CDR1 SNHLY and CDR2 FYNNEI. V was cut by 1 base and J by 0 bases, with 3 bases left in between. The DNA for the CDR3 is TGTGCCAGCAGTGAAGTTGCTAACTATGGCTACACCTTC. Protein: CASSEVANYGYTF.

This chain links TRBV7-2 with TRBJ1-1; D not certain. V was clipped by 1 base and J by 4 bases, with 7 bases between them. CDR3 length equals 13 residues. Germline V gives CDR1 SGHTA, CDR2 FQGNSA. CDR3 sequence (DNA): TGTGCCAGCAGCTTAGGGTTGTCCACTGAAGCTTTCTTT. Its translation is CASSLGLSTEAFF.

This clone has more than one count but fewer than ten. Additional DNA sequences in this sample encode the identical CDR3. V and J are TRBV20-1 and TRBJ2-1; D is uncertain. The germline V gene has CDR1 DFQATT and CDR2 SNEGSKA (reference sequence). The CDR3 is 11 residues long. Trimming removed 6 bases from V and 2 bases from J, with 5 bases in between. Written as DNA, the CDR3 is TGCAGTGCGGGCCCCTACAATGAGCAGTTCTTC. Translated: CSAGPYNEQFF.

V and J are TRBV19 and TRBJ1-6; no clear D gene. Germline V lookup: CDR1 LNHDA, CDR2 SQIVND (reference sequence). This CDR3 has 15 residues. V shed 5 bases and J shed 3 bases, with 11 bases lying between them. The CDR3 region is CASSAPSSYNSPLHF. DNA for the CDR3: TGTGCCAGTAGTGCCCCTTCGAGCTATAATTCACCCCTCCACTTT. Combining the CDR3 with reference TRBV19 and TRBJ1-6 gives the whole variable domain DGGITQSPKYLFRKEGQNVTLSCEQNLNHDAMYWYRQDPGQGLRLIYYSQIVNDFQKGDIAEGYSVSREKKESFPLTVTSAQKNPTAFYLCASSAPSSYNSPLHFGNGTRLTVT.

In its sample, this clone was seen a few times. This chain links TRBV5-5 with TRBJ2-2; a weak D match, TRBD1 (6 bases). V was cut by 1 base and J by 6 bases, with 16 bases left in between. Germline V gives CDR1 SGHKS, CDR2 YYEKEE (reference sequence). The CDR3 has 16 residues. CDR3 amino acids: CASSLYLGQRAGELFF. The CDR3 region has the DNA TGTGCCAGCAGCTTGTACCTAGGACAGAGAGCCGGGGAGCTGTTTTTT.

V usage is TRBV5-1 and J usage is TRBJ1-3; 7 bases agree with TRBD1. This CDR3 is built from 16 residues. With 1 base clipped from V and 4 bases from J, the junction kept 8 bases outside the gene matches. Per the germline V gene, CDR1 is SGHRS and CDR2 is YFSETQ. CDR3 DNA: TGCGCCAGCAGCTTGACGTTCCAGGGGGGAGGAAACACCATATATTTT. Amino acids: CASSLTFQGGGNTIYF.

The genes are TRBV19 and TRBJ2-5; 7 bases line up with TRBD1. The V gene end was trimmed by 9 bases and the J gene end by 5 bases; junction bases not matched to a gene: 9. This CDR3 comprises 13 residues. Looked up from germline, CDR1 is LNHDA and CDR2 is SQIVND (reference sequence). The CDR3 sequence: CASRQGNGETQYF. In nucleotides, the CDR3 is TGTGCCAGCCGACAGGGTAATGGTGAGACCCAGTACTTC.

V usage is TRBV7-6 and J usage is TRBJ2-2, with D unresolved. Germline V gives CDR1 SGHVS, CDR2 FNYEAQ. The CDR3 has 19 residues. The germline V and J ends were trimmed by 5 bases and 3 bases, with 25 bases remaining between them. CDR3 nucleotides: TGTGCCAGCAGCCTAAGTACTTTGGTCCTGACATTTTACACCGGGGAGCTGTTTTTT. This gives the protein CASSLSTLVLTFYTGELFF. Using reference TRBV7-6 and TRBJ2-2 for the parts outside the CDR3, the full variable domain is GAGVSQSPRYKVTKRGQDVALRCDPISGHVSLYWYRQALGQGPEFLTYFNYEAQQDKSGLPNDRFSAERPEGSISTLTIQRTEQRDSAMYRCASSLSTLVLTFYTGELFFGEGSRLTVL.

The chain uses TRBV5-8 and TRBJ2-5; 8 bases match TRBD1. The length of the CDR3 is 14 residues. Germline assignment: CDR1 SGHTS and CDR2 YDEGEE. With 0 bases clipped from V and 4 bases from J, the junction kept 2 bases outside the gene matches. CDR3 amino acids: CASSLAGQGETQYF. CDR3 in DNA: TGTGCCAGCAGCTTGGCTGGACAGGGAGAGACCCAGTACTTC.

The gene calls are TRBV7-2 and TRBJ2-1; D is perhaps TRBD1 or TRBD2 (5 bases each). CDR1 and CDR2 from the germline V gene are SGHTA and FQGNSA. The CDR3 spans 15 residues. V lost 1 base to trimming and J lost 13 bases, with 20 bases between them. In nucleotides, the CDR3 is TGTGCCAGCAGCTTAGGTTATGTGAGGGGCGCGGTTCAGTTCTTC. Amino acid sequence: CASSLGYVRGAVQFF.

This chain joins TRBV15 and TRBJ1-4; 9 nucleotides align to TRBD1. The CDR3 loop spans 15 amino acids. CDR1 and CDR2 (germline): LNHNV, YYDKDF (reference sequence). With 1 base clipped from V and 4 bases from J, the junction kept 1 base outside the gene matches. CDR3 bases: TGTGCCACCAGCAGAGGGGGACAGGGTAATGAAAAACTGTTTTTT. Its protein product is CATSRGGQGNEKLFF.

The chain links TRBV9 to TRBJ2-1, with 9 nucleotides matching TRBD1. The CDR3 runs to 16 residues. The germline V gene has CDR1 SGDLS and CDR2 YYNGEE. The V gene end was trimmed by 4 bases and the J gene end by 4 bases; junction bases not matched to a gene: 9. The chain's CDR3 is CASSPTPGTGYNEQFF. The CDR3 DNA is TGTGCCAGCAGCCCAACCCCCGGGACAGGGTACAATGAGCAGTTCTTC.

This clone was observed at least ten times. The CDR3 here is CASSPGDRAYSYEQYF. Written as DNA, the CDR3 is TGCGCCAGCAGCCCGGGGGACAGGGCCTACTCCTACGAGCAGTACTTC. The chain uses TRBV5-1 and TRBJ2-7; 9 bases are shared with TRBD1. Germline CDR1 and CDR2: SGHRS and YFSETQ. The CDR3 runs to 16 residues. J was trimmed by 0 bases and V by 4 bases; bases with no gene match: 8.

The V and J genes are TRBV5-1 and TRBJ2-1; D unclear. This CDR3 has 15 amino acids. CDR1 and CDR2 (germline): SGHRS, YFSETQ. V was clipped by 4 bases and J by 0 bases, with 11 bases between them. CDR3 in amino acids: CASSAGPSSYNEQFF. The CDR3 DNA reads TGCGCCAGCAGCGCCGGGCCCAGCTCCTACAATGAGCAGTTCTTC.

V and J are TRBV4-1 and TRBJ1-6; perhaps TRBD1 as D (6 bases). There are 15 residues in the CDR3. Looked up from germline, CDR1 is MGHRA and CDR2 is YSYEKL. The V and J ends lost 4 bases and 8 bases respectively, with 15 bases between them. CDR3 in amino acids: CASSPWGRGDSPLHF. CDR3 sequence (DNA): TGCGCCAGCAGCCCCTGGGGCAGGGGTGATTCACCCCTCCACTTT.

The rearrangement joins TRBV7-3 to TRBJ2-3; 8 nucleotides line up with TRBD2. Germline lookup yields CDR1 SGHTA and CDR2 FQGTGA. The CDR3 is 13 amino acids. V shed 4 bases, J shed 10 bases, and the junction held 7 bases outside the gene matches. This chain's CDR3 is CASSSTSGYAQYF. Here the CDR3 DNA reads TGTGCCAGCAGCTCCACTAGCGGATACGCGCAGTATTTT.

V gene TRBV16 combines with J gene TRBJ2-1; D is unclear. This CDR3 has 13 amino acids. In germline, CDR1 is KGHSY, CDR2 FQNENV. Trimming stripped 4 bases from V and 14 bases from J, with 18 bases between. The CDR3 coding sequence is TGTGCCAGCAGCCGCCCTGCCGGGCAGTTGAAGTTCTTC. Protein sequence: CASSRPAGQLKFF.

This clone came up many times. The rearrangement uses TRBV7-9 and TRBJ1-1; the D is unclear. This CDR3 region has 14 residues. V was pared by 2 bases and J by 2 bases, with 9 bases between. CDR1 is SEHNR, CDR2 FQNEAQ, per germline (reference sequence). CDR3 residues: CASSLSTLNTEAFF. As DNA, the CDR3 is TGTGCCAGCAGCTTATCAACATTAAACACTGAAGCTTTCTTT. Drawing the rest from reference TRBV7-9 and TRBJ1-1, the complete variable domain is DTGVSQNPRHKITKRGQNVTFRCDPISEHNRLYWYRQTLGQGPEFLTYFQNEAQLEKSRLLSDRFSAERPKGSFSTLEIQRTEQGDSAMYLCASSLSTLNTEAFFGQGTRLTVV.

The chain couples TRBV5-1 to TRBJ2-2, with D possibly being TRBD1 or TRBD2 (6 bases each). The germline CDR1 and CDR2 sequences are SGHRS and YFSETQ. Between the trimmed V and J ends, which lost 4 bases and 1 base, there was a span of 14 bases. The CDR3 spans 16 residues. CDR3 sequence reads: CASSPGGGLNTGELFF. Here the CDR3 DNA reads TGCGCCAGCAGCCCCGGAGGGGGACTGAACACCGGGGAGCTGTTTTTT.

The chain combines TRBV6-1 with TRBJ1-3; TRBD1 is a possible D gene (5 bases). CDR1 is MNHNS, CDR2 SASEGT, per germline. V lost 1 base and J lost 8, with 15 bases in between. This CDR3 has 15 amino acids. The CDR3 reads CASSEGYGWGDTIYF. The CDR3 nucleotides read TGTGCCAGCAGTGAAGGATATGGTTGGGGGGACACCATATATTTT.